Listed here are 15 T cell receptor beta chains from one sample, sequenced in a study of cytomegalovirus exposure and HLA in healthy donors. PCR was performed using 60 Vbeta and 13 Jbeta primers. The table came from immunoSEQ multiplex PCR; TCRdb's copy has only in-frame clones and leaves some out. The sample has 150,000 to 200,000 clones, under 85% seen once; the top ten hold around 5%. Sequencing was carried out using PBMCs. Receptors were obtained from a woman under 30 in good health and CMV-seropositive.

This clone was recorded a few times. The chain recombines TRBV30 with TRBJ2-7; 9 positions agree with TRBD1. The CDR3 is made up of 15 amino acids. With V trimmed by 1 base and J by 3 bases, 7 bases remained unmatched. In germline, CDR1 is GTSNPN, CDR2 SVGIG (reference sequence). Here the CDR3 reads CAWSGDREKVYEQYF. The CDR3 DNA follows: TGTGCCTGGAGTGGGGACAGGGAGAAAGTCTACGAGCAGTACTTC.

This clone was observed once. This sequence joins TRBV6-5 and TRBJ2-7, with 10 bases that match TRBD1. Germline CDR1 MNHEY, CDR2 SVGAGI. J was trimmed by 4 bases and V by 0 bases; bases with no gene match: 3. The CDR3 is made up of 15 amino acids. CDR3 nucleotide sequence: TGTGCCAGCAGTTACTCGGGGACAGGGGTTTACGAGCAGTACTTC. It is translated as CASSYSGTGVYEQYF.

The rearrangement joins TRBV6-5 to TRBJ2-7; D possibly corresponds to TRBD2 (6 bases). CDR1 is MNHEY, CDR2 SVGAGI, per germline. CDR3 length: 12 residues. Trimming shortened V by 1 base and J by 6 bases, and 7 bases separated the two germline ends. The CDR3 DNA reads as TGTGCCAGCAGTTACTTGGGGGGCGAGCAGTACTTC. Translation gives CASSYLGGEQYF.

This clone was observed once. Germline and junction disagree at one end, which may indicate a read error. The chain joins TRBV6-1 to TRBJ1-1; TRBD1 matches at 8 bases. Germline V lookup: CDR1 MNHNS, CDR2 SASEGT. The CDR3 is 13 residues long. The CDR3 protein is CTSRPSTGDKAFF. Written as DNA, the CDR3 is TGTACCAGCAGACCATCGACAGGGGATAAGGCTTTCTTT.

V gene TRBV9 combines with J gene TRBJ2-3; 9 nucleotides match TRBD2. This CDR3 has 15 amino acids. CDR1 and CDR2 from the germline V gene are SGDLS and YYNGEE. J gave up 4 bases and V 4 bases, and 7 bases lay outside the gene matches. In DNA form, the CDR3 reads TGTGCCAGCAGCTCTAGCGGGGTCGACGCAGATACGCAGTATTTT. It specifies CASSSSGVDADTQYF.

This clone was seen once. The chain is built from TRBV7-6 and TRBJ2-5; D remains ambiguous. In germline, CDR1 is SGHVS, CDR2 FNYEAQ. The CDR3 consists of 11 residues. The V end was cut by 5 bases, the J end by 5 bases, with 6 bases between. CDR3 nucleotide sequence: TGTGCCAGCAGCGAGGAGGAGACCCAGTACTTC. Residues: CASSEEETQYF.

This clone turned up a few times. The V gene is TRBV6-4, the J gene TRBJ1-4; 7 bases map to TRBD1. The V and J ends lost 3 bases and 7 bases, in that order; junction bases with no gene match: 5. Germline CDR1 reads MRHNA; CDR2 reads SNTAGT. This CDR3 spans 14 amino acids. The CDR3 loop reads CASSEHGQAEKLFF. The CDR3 DNA follows: TGTGCCAGCAGTGAACACGGACAGGCTGAAAAACTGTTTTTT.

This clone was seen more than once but under ten times. The chain joins TRBV25-1 to TRBJ2-7; no firm D call. The V gene's germline CDR1 is MGHDK and CDR2 SYGVNS. Between the trimmed V and J ends, which lost 0 bases and 3 bases, there was a span of 6 bases. The CDR3 length is 13 residues. The DNA for the CDR3 is TGTGCCAGCAGTGAATACCCCGGCTACGAGCAGTACTTC. Its protein product is CASSEYPGYEQYF.

This clone was observed once. The sample contains more than one DNA sequence encoding this CDR3. The chain carries TRBV29-1 and TRBJ2-7, with 8 positions matching TRBD1. Germline V gene data show CDR1 as SQVTM and CDR2 as ANQGSEA. V lost 3 bases, J lost 0 bases, and 10 bases stayed unmatched. CDR3 length: 16 residues. CDR3 protein: CSVEVVDRASSYEQYF. CDR3 bases: TGCAGCGTTGAGGTCGTGGACAGGGCCAGCTCCTACGAGCAGTACTTC.

Concerning this clone: Germline and junction disagree at one end, which may indicate a read error. The J gene is TRBJ2-2, the V gene TRBV4-3; D may be TRBD2 (5 bases). Germline-derived CDR1 and CDR2 are LGHNA and YSLEER. This CDR3 spans 13 amino acids. The CDR3, as DNA: TGCGCCAGCAGCCAAGTAGGCACCGGGGAACTGTTTTTT. Translating gives CASSQVGTGELFF.

The chain is built from TRBV5-1 and TRBJ1-1, with 8 positions matching TRBD1. With V trimmed by 3 bases and J by 1 base, 2 bases remained unmatched. The CDR3 length is 14 residues. Germline CDR1 SGHRS, CDR2 YFSETQ. This CDR3 is CASSSDRANTEAFF. DNA of the CDR3: TGCGCCAGCAGCTCGGACAGGGCGAACACTGAAGCTTTCTTT.

The V call is TRBV9, the J call TRBJ1-1; no reliable D call. Germline V gives CDR1 SGDLS, CDR2 YYNGEE. Trimming removed 0 bases from V and 1 base from J, with 13 bases in between. The length of the CDR3 is 16 residues. Here the CDR3 reads CASSVGVGAGNTEAFF. The CDR3 nucleotides read TGTGCCAGCAGCGTAGGTGTTGGCGCGGGGAACACTGAAGCTTTCTTT.

This sequence joins TRBV5-1 and TRBJ2-3; 16 bases line up with TRBD2. V lost 4 bases and J lost 1; bases outside the gene matches: 6. The CDR3 is 18 residues long. The germline V gene encodes CDR1 SGHRS and CDR2 YFSETQ. CDR3 sequence reads: CASSVGLAGGRGTDTQYF. The CDR3 region has the DNA TGCGCCAGCAGCGTGGGACTAGCGGGGGGGCGGGGCACAGATACGCAGTATTTT.

The chain couples TRBV7-6 to TRBJ1-4; D is perhaps TRBD1 (5 bases). Trimming took 5 bases from V and 8 from J, leaving 21 bases between them. This CDR3 contains 16 residues. Germline V gives CDR1 SGHVS, CDR2 FNYEAQ. This CDR3 is CASSPQDREGGEKLFF. Here the CDR3 DNA reads TGTGCCAGCAGCCCCCAAGACAGAGAAGGTGGAGAAAAACTGTTTTTT.

This clone turned up a few times. The chain employs TRBV7-2 and TRBJ2-2; the D gene is possibly TRBD2 (6 bases). V gave up 5 bases and J gave up 4 bases, with 14 bases separating them. Germline CDR1 is SGHTA and CDR2 is FQGNSA. This CDR3 spans 15 amino acids. This CDR3 is CASSPRGTVTGELFF. The CDR3 coding sequence is TGTGCCAGCAGCCCCCGGGGGACCGTCACCGGGGAGCTGTTTTTT. Filled out from reference TRBV7-2 and TRBJ2-2, the complete variable domain reads GAGVSQSPSNKVTEKGKDVELRCDPISGHTALYWYRQSLGQGLEFLIYFQGNSAPDKSGLPSDRFSAERTGGSVSTLTIQRTQQEDSAVYLCASSPRGTVTGELFFGEGSRLTVL.